A selection of T cell receptor beta chains follows, all from one sample in a study of shared clonotypes between healthy human individuals. Here immunoSEQ multiplex PCR was the method, and the copy in TCRdb shows in-frame clones only, minus some. This repertoire shows about 1.9 million clones, about 93% found once; its top ten account for 1.5% to 2%. What was sequenced was naive CD8+ T cells from PBMCs. These receptors were obtained from a man aged 18 to 29 in good health. Some clones in this sample may be carry-over from other donors' samples. Each CDR3 is given with its conserved first and last residue. The D gene is left open where the match is weak.

D	V	J	CDR3	DNA
TRBD2	TRBV4-1	TRBJ2-7	CASSPGLAGIYEQYF	TGCGCCAGCAGCCCCGGACTAGCGGGAATTTACGAGCAGTACTTC
.	TRBV7-8	TRBJ2-1	CASSLAFLSSRPSSYNEQFF	TGTGCCAGCAGCTTAGCGTTTCTGTCCTCCAGGCCGAGCTCCTACAATGAGCAGTTCTTC
.	TRBV4-1	TRBJ2-3	CASSQLLGPRTDTQYF	TGCGCCAGCAGCCAGCTTTTGGGGCCCCGCACAGATACGCAGTATTTT
.	TRBV11-2	TRBJ2-1	CASSHGGGEEQFF	TGTGCCAGCAGCCACGGGGGCGGGGAAGAGCAGTTCTTC
.	TRBV5-6	TRBJ2-7	CASSLPGHEVDEQYF	TGTGCCAGCAGCTTACCGGGACACGAGGTAGACGAGCAGTACTTC
.	TRBV6-1	TRBJ1-1	CASTTSGGGEAFF	TGTGCCAGCACCACCTCGGGGGGAGGTGAAGCTTTCTTT
TRBD2	TRBV19	TRBJ2-1	CASTPSGSSYNEQFF	TGTGCCAGTACCCCTAGCGGAAGCTCCTACAATGAGCAGTTCTTC
.	TRBV7-8	TRBJ2-1	CASSPKGGGSSYNEQFF	TGTGCCAGCAGCCCCAAGGGGGGAGGGAGTTCCTACAATGAGCAGTTCTTC
TRBD1	TRBV4-3	TRBJ2-7	CASSQDRGNEQYF	TGCGCCAGCAGCCAGGACAGGGGCAACGAGCAGTACTTC
.	TRBV28	TRBJ2-7	CASSPTRLVIEQYF	TGTGCCAGCAGTCCGACCCGACTAGTTATCGAGCAGTACTTC